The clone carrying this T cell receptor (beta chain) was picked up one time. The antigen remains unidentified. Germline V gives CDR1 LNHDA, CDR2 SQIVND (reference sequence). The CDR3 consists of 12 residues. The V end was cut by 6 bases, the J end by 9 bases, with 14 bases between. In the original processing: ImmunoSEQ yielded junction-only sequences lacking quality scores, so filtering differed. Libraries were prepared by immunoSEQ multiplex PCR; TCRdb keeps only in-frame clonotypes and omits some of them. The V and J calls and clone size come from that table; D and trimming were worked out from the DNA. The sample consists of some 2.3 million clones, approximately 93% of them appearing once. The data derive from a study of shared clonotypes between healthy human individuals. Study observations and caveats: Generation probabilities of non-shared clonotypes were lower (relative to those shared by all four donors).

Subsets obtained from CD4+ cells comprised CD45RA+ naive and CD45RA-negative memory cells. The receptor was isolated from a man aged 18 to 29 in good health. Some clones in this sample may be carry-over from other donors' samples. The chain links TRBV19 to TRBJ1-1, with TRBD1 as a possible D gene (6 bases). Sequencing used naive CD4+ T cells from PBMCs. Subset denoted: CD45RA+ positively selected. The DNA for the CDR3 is TGTGCCAGTAGCCTTACAGGGATGAAAGCTTTCTTT. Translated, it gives CASSLTGMKAFF.